A single sample gave rise to the 3 T cell receptor beta chains below, sequenced in a study of CD8+CD57+ T cells in acquired aplastic anemia. The template used for profiling TCR beta VDJ and CDR3 was genomic DNA. TCRdb ran MiXCR on the reads and lists one entry per CDR3 protein. Of around 500,000 distinct CDR3 sequences listed, roughly 34% are singletons. Those patients picked for sequencing had displayed CD8+CD57+ cell expansion on flow cytometry. Sequencing was performed on sorted CD4+, CD8+, or CD8+CD57+ T cells (not recorded which) from PBMCs. Receptors originate from a human donor with aplastic anemia.

The chain joins TRBV24-1 to TRBJ1-1, with D unclear. The CDR3 is 13 residues long. V lost 12 bases, J lost 0 bases, and 13 bases lay in between. Germline V lookup: CDR1 KGHDR, CDR2 SFDVKD. The CDR3 region has the DNA TGTGCCTGGAGTGAGTCCATGAACACTGAAGCTTTCTTT. As protein: CAWSESMNTEAFF.

V usage is TRBV20-1 and J usage is TRBJ2-7; 7 bases line up with TRBD1. J lost 2 bases, V lost 6 bases, and 7 bases had no gene match. Germline values: CDR1 DFQATT, CDR2 SNEGSKA (reference sequence). The CDR3 sequence is 13 residues long. The CDR3 nucleotides read TGCAGTGCCATCACGGGACAGACCTACGAGCAGTACTTC. The encoded protein is CSAITGQTYEQYF.

This chain joins TRBV19 and TRBJ1-1; tentatively, D is TRBD1 (6 bases). The germline V gene has CDR1 LNHDA and CDR2 SQIVND (reference sequence). The CDR3 has 15 amino acids. Between the trimmed V and J ends, which lost 10 bases and 2 bases, there was a span of 20 bases. CDR3 in DNA: TGTGCCACAGGCTCGAACTTGGGGGCCAACACTGAAGCTTTCTTT. It codes for CATGSNLGANTEAFF.